Below are 25 T cell receptor beta chains sequenced from a single sample in a study of naive and memory T cell subsets. Both TRBC1 and TRBC2 were covered by a beta constant-region primer of two equimolar oligonucleotides. Four rounds of PCR amplified the ligated cDNA using nested alpha and beta constant-region primers plus SP2. TCRdb re-called the UMI-ligation and nested PCR reads with MiXCR, one entry per CDR3 protein. The table lists 20,000 to 25,000 distinct CDR3 sequences, 7% to 9% of them singletons. Material: central memory CD8+ T cells from blood. The receptor source for this set is a human donor in good health.

The chain employs TRBV27 and TRBJ1-2, with D hard to call. Trimming took off 4 bases at V and 4 bases at J, with 10 bases between the two ends. The CDR3 covers 13 residues. From germline, CDR1 is MNHEY and CDR2 SMNVEV (reference sequence). As DNA, the CDR3 is TGTGCCAGCAGTTCGGGTGGGCTCTATGGCTACACCTTC. It codes for CASSSGGLYGYTF.

This clonotype was seen ten or more times. The rearrangement links TRBV6-2 or TRBV6-3 to TRBJ2-2; no firm D call. Germline CDR1 is MNHEY and CDR2 is SVGEGT. V was pared by 8 bases and J by 4 bases, with 5 bases between. The length of the CDR3 is 11 residues. The CDR3 coding sequence is TGTGCCAGCGGGATCACCGGGGAGCTGTTTTTT. Protein product: CASGITGELFF.

This clonotype was seen just once. CDR3 sequence (DNA): TGCGCCAGCAGCCAAGATTACGCTAGCGGGCACAATGAGCAGTTCTTC. Translation gives CASSQDYASGHNEQFF. This sequence joins TRBV4-3 and TRBJ2-1, with 8 bases lining up with TRBD2. This CDR3 comprises 16 residues. Unmatched junction bases numbered 6, after V lost 0 bases and J lost 5 bases. CDR1 and CDR2 (germline): LGHNA, YSLEER.

There are a few counts of this clonotype. The chain uses TRBV9 and TRBJ2-1; 8 bases fit TRBD1. The germline V gene has CDR1 SGDLS and CDR2 YYNGEE. V gave up 3 bases and J gave up 8 bases; unmatched junction bases: 7. The CDR3 is 14 residues long. The CDR3 sequence: CASSEQGDGHEQFF. For the CDR3, the DNA is TGTGCCAGCAGCGAACAGGGGGACGGGCATGAGCAGTTCTTC.

Sample share makes this clonotype medium-sized. This chain uses TRBV7-2 with TRBJ1-6; D remains ambiguous. V was clipped by 5 bases and J by 4 bases, with 12 bases between them. Germline CDR1 is SGHTA and CDR2 is FQGNSA. The CDR3 runs to 15 residues. CDR3 sequence reads: CASSPDRGYNSPLHF. CDR3 in DNA: TGTGCCAGCAGCCCGGACCGGGGATATAATTCACCCCTCCACTTT.

By sample share, this clonotype is medium-sized (0.01 to 0.1%). The V and J genes are TRBV28 and TRBJ1-6; 7 nucleotides match TRBD1. J lost 14 bases, V lost 6 bases, and 13 bases had no gene match. Germline V CDR1 and CDR2: MDHEN, SYDVKM. The CDR3 runs to 14 residues. The CDR3, as DNA: TGTGCCAGCAGGGCCCCCCACACAGGGGACGCCCTCCACTTT. This translates into CASRAPHTGDALHF. The variable domain in full, completed from reference TRBV28 and TRBJ1-6, reads DVKVTQSSRYLVKRTGEKVFLECVQDMDHENMFWYRQDPGLGLRLIYFSYDVKMKEKGDIPEGYSVSREKKERFSLILESASTNQTSMYLCASRAPHTGDALHFGNGTRLTVT.

By share, this clonotype ranks as medium-sized. The J gene is TRBJ1-6, the V gene TRBV20-1; TRBD1 matches at 7 bases. After removal of 0 bases from V and 10 bases from J, the junction contained 12 bases not matched to a gene. The CDR3 sequence is 16 residues long. The germline V gene has CDR1 DFQATT and CDR2 SNEGSKA (reference sequence). This CDR3 reads CSARDSGAGGKSPLHF. Here the CDR3 DNA reads TGCAGTGCTAGAGACTCGGGGGCAGGGGGGAAGTCACCCCTCCACTTT.

This clonotype has only a few counts. This rearrangement joins TRBV6-5 to TRBJ2-1; 7 positions match TRBD2. The V segment lost 2 bases and the J segment 5 bases; nucleotides outside the gene matches: 12. Germline loops: CDR1 MNHEY, CDR2 SVGAGI. The CDR3 spans 17 residues. The CDR3 nucleotides read TGTGCCAGCAGTTACACGGACCCGGGACTAACTAACAATGAGCAGTTCTTC. Its protein is CASSYTDPGLTNNEQFF.

The chain joins TRBV12-3 or TRBV12-4 to TRBJ2-1; D call uncertain. V was shortened by 4 bases and J by 8 bases, with 24 bases between the two germline ends. The CDR3 spans 17 residues. CDR3 amino acids: CASSSPPRVLPFDEQFF. CDR3 nucleotides: TGTGCCAGCAGTTCCCCCCCTCGGGTCCTTCCTTTCGATGAGCAGTTCTTC.

This clonotype was seen at least ten times. The V gene is TRBV9, the J gene TRBJ2-7; D may be TRBD1 (6 bases). Germline-derived CDR1 and CDR2 are SGDLS and YYNGEE. Deletions cut 5 bases from V and 3 bases from J, with 21 bases between. The CDR3 spans 16 residues. The DNA for the CDR3 is TGTGCCAGCAGTCGTAGCTTGGGGGCCGGTGGCTACGAGCAGTACTTC. Translation gives CASSRSLGAGGYEQYF.

In its sample, this clonotype was seen many times. This chain links TRBV20-1 with TRBJ1-5; TRBD1 is a possible D gene (6 bases). The germline CDR1 and CDR2 sequences are DFQATT and SNEGSKA (reference sequence). Trimming removed 1 base from V and 6 bases from J, with 16 bases in between. There are 15 residues in the CDR3. The CDR3 loop is CSARGFRGDSQPQHF. CDR3 in DNA: TGCAGTGCTAGAGGGTTCAGGGGAGATTCTCAGCCCCAGCATTTT.

The rearrangement uses TRBV9 and TRBJ1-2; the D is unclear. Germline V lookup: CDR1 SGDLS, CDR2 YYNGEE. The CDR3 loop spans 17 amino acids. With 1 base removed from V and 2 bases from J, the gap between germline ends came to 18 bases. CDR3: CASSVWSDGGGNYGYTF. In nucleotides, the CDR3 is TGTGCCAGCAGCGTATGGTCTGACGGCGGAGGCAACTATGGCTACACCTTC.

This clonotype has more than one count but fewer than ten. The genes are TRBV12-5 and TRBJ2-3, with 7 bases lining up with TRBD1. Germline CDR1 and CDR2: LGHNT and FRNRAP. V shed 5 bases and J 3 bases; nucleotides not matched to a gene: 8. This CDR3 is 15 amino acids long. The chain's CDR3 is CASGPDRAGTDTQYF. The CDR3 DNA reads as TGTGCTAGTGGTCCTGACAGGGCTGGGACAGATACGCAGTATTTT.

Only a few counts were recorded for this clonotype. This CDR3 reads CASSSRDWGGELFF. CDR3 nucleotide sequence: TGTGCCAGCAGTTCCCGGGACTGGGGCGGGGAGCTGTTTTTT. The rearrangement uses TRBV6-5 and TRBJ2-2; D is perhaps TRBD2 (6 bases). CDR1 and CDR2 (germline): MNHEY, SVGAGI. This CDR3 has 14 residues. V was shortened by 4 bases and J by 7 bases, with 13 bases between the two germline ends.

The gene calls are TRBV10-1 and TRBJ2-2; 9 bases align to TRBD1. J was trimmed by 0 bases and V by 3 bases; bases with no gene match: 11. This CDR3 is built from 19 residues. Per germline, CDR1 WNHNN and CDR2 SYGVQD (reference sequence). The CDR3 DNA follows: TGCGCCAGCAGTGATGAAGGGACAGGGTCTCTACCGAACACCGGGGAGCTGTTTTTT. Protein: CASSDEGTGSLPNTGELFF.

This clonotype counts as medium-sized. The chain uses TRBV6-2 or TRBV6-3 and TRBJ1-5; 7 bases map to TRBD1. Germline-derived CDR1 and CDR2 are MNHEY and SVGEGT. The CDR3 has 14 residues. V gave up 5 bases and J gave up 4 bases; unmatched junction bases: 5. The CDR3 spells CASSKGQENQPQHF. CDR3 sequence (DNA): TGTGCCAGCAGTAAAGGACAGGAGAATCAGCCCCAGCATTTT.

CDR3 nucleotide sequence: TGTGCCAGCGCATTCTTACTAAGGTCGCAACCGGGTGAGCAGTTCTTC. Translation: CASAFLLRSQPGEQFF. This chain links TRBV6-2 or TRBV6-3 with TRBJ2-1; D call uncertain. The CDR3 sequence is 16 residues long. The germline V and J ends were trimmed by 8 bases and 9 bases, with 26 bases remaining between them. From germline, CDR1 is MNHEY and CDR2 SVGEGT.

This chain joins TRBV28 and TRBJ2-3, with D possibly being TRBD2 (5 bases). V lost 3 bases to trimming and J lost 1 base, with 20 bases between them. The CDR3 consists of 18 residues. Germline CDR1 reads MDHEN; CDR2 reads SYDVKM. The CDR3 DNA is TGTGCCAGCAGTTTTCACGAGGGAAGTTGGAAGGGCACAGATACGCAGTATTTT. It is translated as CASSFHEGSWKGTDTQYF.

This chain uses TRBV20-1 with TRBJ2-5; tentatively, D is TRBD1 or TRBD2 (5 bases each). The CDR3 runs 16 residues. V dropped 2 bases and J dropped 1 base, with 17 bases sitting between them. Germline V gives CDR1 DFQATT, CDR2 SNEGSKA (reference sequence). CDR3 DNA: TGCAGTGCTAGACCTCTCGGGGCCACATTCCAAGAGACCCAGTACTTC. It translates to CSARPLGATFQETQYF.

This clonotype was counted many times. The rearrangement joins TRBV15 to TRBJ2-6; D is unclear. Germline CDR1 is LNHNV and CDR2 is YYDKDF (reference sequence). This CDR3 is built from 15 residues. The V and J ends lost 0 bases and 1 base respectively, with 4 bases between them. DNA for the CDR3: TGTGCCACCAGCAGAGACAGGTCTGGGGCCAACGTCCTGACTTTC. Its translation is CATSRDRSGANVLTF.

This clonotype appeared many times. The chain uses TRBV4-1 and TRBJ2-7, with TRBD2 matching 7 bases. The germline V gene encodes CDR1 MGHRA and CDR2 YSYEKL. CDR3 length equals 15 residues. V lost 0 bases and J lost 3; bases outside the gene matches: 5. This CDR3 reads CASSQELALNYEQYF. CDR3 nucleotides: TGCGCCAGCAGCCAAGAACTAGCGCTAAACTACGAGCAGTACTTC.

In this sample, this clonotype turned up a few times. J is TRBJ2-1 and V is TRBV3-1, with a weak D call TRBD1 (6 bases). The V gene lost 2 bases and the J gene lost 6 bases, with 14 bases spanning the gap. This CDR3 comprises 15 residues. Germline-derived CDR1 and CDR2 are LGHDT and YNNKEL (reference sequence). The CDR3 region has the DNA TGTGCCAGCAGCCAACTCTCTAGAGGGGGCAATGAGCAGTTCTTC. Protein sequence: CASSQLSRGGNEQFF.

The V and J genes are TRBV19 and TRBJ2-1; 10 bases align to TRBD2. CDR3 length: 15 residues. V was pared by 3 bases and J by 10 bases, with 9 bases of the junction left unmatched. CDR1 is LNHDA, CDR2 SQIVND, per germline (reference sequence). CDR3 amino acids: CASSMLAGGHWEQFF. The DNA of the CDR3 is TGTGCCAGTAGTATGTTAGCGGGAGGCCACTGGGAGCAGTTCTTC.

This clonotype was seen many times. CDR3 in amino acids: CASSYRGQIEAFF. Written as DNA, the CDR3 is TGTGCCAGCAGTTACCGGGGACAGATAGAAGCTTTCTTT. The rearrangement uses TRBV6-2 or TRBV6-3 and TRBJ1-1; the match to TRBD1 covers 7 bases. The V gene end was trimmed by 2 bases and the J gene end by 8 bases; junction bases not matched to a gene: 5. The germline gives CDR1 MNHEY, CDR2 SVGEGT. The CDR3 spans 13 residues.

By share, this clonotype ranks as medium-sized. The J gene is TRBJ1-1, the V gene TRBV7-9; D not certain. From germline, CDR1 is SEHNR and CDR2 FQNEAQ (reference sequence). V was shortened by 5 bases and J by 2 bases, with 18 bases between the two germline ends. The CDR3 sequence is 16 residues long. DNA of the CDR3: TGTGCCAGCAGCCCGGCCCTCGGCCAAACTAACACTGAAGCTTTCTTT. This codes for CASSPALGQTNTEAFF.